The rows below give T cell receptor beta chains drawn from one sample of a study of response to subunit inactivated influenza vaccine. TCRdb fed the RT-PCR reads into MiXCR, producing one record per CDR3 protein. This table has over 650,000 distinct CDR3 sequences, 18% appearing once. This sample comprised PBMCs from blood, obtained about 5 days after vaccination. Receptor source: a man between 45 and 60 years old who received an inactivated influenza vaccine. The CDR3 runs from the conserved cysteine through the conserved F or W. Each record gives: D gene, V gene, J gene, clone size, CDR3 DNA, CDR3 protein. A D gene is named only where the DNA matches it firmly. For some rows the clone size is stated as once, few or many, or as a class when expanded; others skip it.

.	TRBV20-1	TRBJ2-7	.	TGCAGTGCTAGCCCATTGGAGCGAGCCTACGAGCAGTACTTC	CSASPLERAYEQYF
.	TRBV6-1	TRBJ2-3	few	TGTGCCAGCAGTGGTAGCGAGAGCACAGATACGCAGTATTTT	CASSGSESTDTQYF
TRBD2	TRBV4-1	TRBJ2-3	.	TGCGCCAGCAGTCGCGGACTAGTCGTGGGAGATACGCAGTATTTT	CASSRGLVVGDTQYF
.	TRBV6-6	TRBJ1-4	.	TGTGCCGCGGCGCCTACCGCGCTTGGGGAACTGTTTTTT	CAAAPTALGELFF
.	TRBV4-2	TRBJ2-1	few	TGTGCCAGCAGCCTAAGGGAGGGGGGCTCCTACAATGAGCAGTTCTTC	CASSLREGGSYNEQFF
.	TRBV29-1	TRBJ2-7	.	TGCAGCGTTGACGGAAAGTACGAGCAGTACTTC	CSVDGKYEQYF
.	TRBV4-3	TRBJ2-3	few	TGCGCCAGCAGCCAAGATATGGAGGGCACAGATACGCAGTATTTT	CASSQDMEGTDTQYF
TRBD1	TRBV5-1	TRBJ1-6	.	TGCGCCAGCAGCTTGGCGGGACAGGGCGTACCCCTCCACTTT	CASSLAGQGVPLHF
.	TRBV18	TRBJ1-1	many	TGTGCCAGCTCACCAACTGGTAGGGGTGGCACTGAAGCTTTCTTT	CASSPTGRGGTEAFF
TRBD1	TRBV20-1	TRBJ1-5	few	TGCAGTGCTAGAGATTCAGGGGGCGGTCAGCCCCAGCATTTT	CSARDSGGGQPQHF
TRBD1	TRBV5-1	TRBJ2-2	.	TGCGCCAGCAGCTCGCTGGACAGGGCCCCGAACACCGGGGAGCTGTTTTTT	CASSSLDRAPNTGELFF
TRBD1	TRBV15	TRBJ2-7	few	TGTGCCACCAGCAGACCTAAGGGACAGGGGGTTTTAGGGCAACAGTACTTC	CATSRPKGQGVLGQQYF
TRBD2	TRBV10-1	TRBJ2-3	.	TGCGCCAGCAGTGAGTCTGTAGGAAGCGGGGGCTTCAATACGCAGTATTTT	CASSESVGSGGFNTQYF
TRBD1	TRBV7-2	TRBJ2-1	.	TGTGCCAGCAGCACGGGACAGGGTACCTACAATGAGCAGTTCTTC	CASSTGQGTYNEQFF
.	TRBV20-1	TRBJ2-3	many	TGCAGTGCTAGAGCCCCGACTAGAAGCACAGATACGCAGTATTTT	CSARAPTRSTDTQYF
TRBD2	TRBV5-1	TRBJ2-7	.	TGCGCCAGCAGCTTGCACGGGACTAGCGGGAGTTACGAGCAGTACTTC	CASSLHGTSGSYEQYF
.	TRBV20-1	TRBJ2-3	.	TGCAGTGCCCTGGGTAGCGGCACAGATACGCAGTATTTT	CSALGSGTDTQYF
.	TRBV20-1	TRBJ2-3	few	TGCAGTGCTAGCGACGGAAGCACAGATACGCAGTATTTT	CSASDGSTDTQYF
.	TRBV5-6	TRBJ1-2	many	TGTGCCAGCAGCTTGGGACAGGTGCTATATGGCTACACCTTC	CASSLGQVLYGYTF
TRBD1	TRBV7-7	TRBJ2-1	few	TGTGCCAGCAGCCCCGGGACAGGGGGAACCTACAATGAGCAGTTCTTC	CASSPGTGGTYNEQFF
.	TRBV5-1	TRBJ1-3	.	TGCGCCAGCAGCTCGGACCCGGGACCGAGCGGACGTGGAAACACCATATATTTT	CASSSDPGPSGRGNTIYF
.	TRBV5-1	TRBJ2-5	.	TGCGCCAGCAGCTCAATAGGGGAGACCCAGTACTTC	CASSSIGETQYF
TRBD1	TRBV5-1	TRBJ1-6	many	TGCGCCAGCAGCCTAAAATCGACAGGGGGCAATTCACCCCTCCACTTT	CASSLKSTGGNSPLHF
.	TRBV18	TRBJ2-1	few	TGTGCCAGCTCACCACAGTTCGGGGATCTTGAGCAGTTCTTC	CASSPQFGDLEQFF
.	TRBV10-3	TRBJ2-7	.	TGTGCCATCAGTGTCGACAGATCTTCCTACGAGCAGTACTTC	CAISVDRSSYEQYF
.	TRBV5-1	TRBJ2-7	.	TGCGCCAGCAGCTTTTACGGATACGAGCAGTACTTC	CASSFYGYEQYF
.	TRBV5-1	TRBJ2-5	.	TGCGCCAGCAGCCACTTTACGGGGACCCCACAAGAGACCCAGTACTTC	CASSHFTGTPQETQYF
.	TRBV20-1	TRBJ2-3	many	TGCAGTGCTATCGGGCCAGCAGGGGCAGATACGCAGTATTTT	CSAIGPAGADTQYF
.	TRBV12-3/TRBV12-4	TRBJ2-4	few	TGTGCCAGCAGTTTCGTGGGGGGGGGCTTTGACATTCAGTACTTC	CASSFVGGGFDIQYF
TRBD1	TRBV12-3/TRBV12-4	TRBJ2-2	few	TGTGCCAGCAGTTTACCGGGGACAGGGGACACCGGGGAGCTGTTTTTT	CASSLPGTGDTGELFF
TRBD2	TRBV5-6	TRBJ2-1	.	TGTGCCAGCAGCCCGAGGGCGGGAGAGTTCTACAATGAGCAGTTCTTC	CASSPRAGEFYNEQFF
.	TRBV21-1	TRBJ2-7	few	TGTGCCAGCAGCAAAGAAGGTACTCGGGACTCCTATTACGAGCAGTACTTC	CASSKEGTRDSYYEQYF
.	TRBV6-1	TRBJ1-2	.	TGTGCCAGCAGACCAAGACAGGTCTCGGGCTATGGCTACACCTTC	CASRPRQVSGYGYTF
.	TRBV20-1	TRBJ2-5	.	TGCAGTGCTCCAAGGGACTTCCAGGTGGAGACCCAGTACTTC	CSAPRDFQVETQYF
.	TRBV4-2	TRBJ1-1	few	TGTGCCAGCAGCCTAGACTTTGGGGCGCTGAGCACTGAAGCTTTCTTT	CASSLDFGALSTEAFF
.	TRBV24-1	TRBJ2-1	few	TGTGCCACCAGTGACCACTGGCCAGCCGGTGAGCAGTTCTTC	CATSDHWPAGEQFF
.	TRBV29-1	TRBJ2-2	many	TGCAGCGTTGCCTCAGGGGTTCAGGGCGGGGAGCTGTTTTTT	CSVASGVQGGELFF
TRBD2	TRBV6-2/TRBV6-3	TRBJ2-4	.	TGTGCCAGCAGTTACTCCGCGGGGGGCCGGAAACTAGCCAAAAACATTCAGTACTTC	CASSYSAGGRKLAKNIQYF
.	TRBV7-8	TRBJ2-7	.	TGTGCCAGCAGCTTAACCCTAACTAGTTACTACGAGCAGTACTTC	CASSLTLTSYYEQYF
.	TRBV5-8	TRBJ1-2	.	TGTGCCAGCAGCTCCTACTACGGGAGTCCCTATGGCTACACCTTC	CASSSYYGSPYGYTF
TRBD1	TRBV10-2	TRBJ1-4	few	TGCGCCAGCTGCCCGCTCGGACAGGTGGATGAAAAACTGTTTTTT	CASCPLGQVDEKLFF
.	TRBV20-1	TRBJ2-1	few	TGCAGTGCCAGATTAGCGGAGAGCTCCTACAATGAGCAGTTCTTC	CSARLAESSYNEQFF
.	TRBV7-9	TRBJ1-1	many	TGTGCCAGCAGCTTTGGACATCTGAACACTGAAGCTTTCTTT	CASSFGHLNTEAFF
TRBD1	TRBV29-1	TRBJ2-5	.	TGCAGCGCGGCGACAGGGGCCGGTGGAGAGACCCAGTACTTC	CSAATGAGGETQYF
TRBD1	TRBV5-5	TRBJ1-1	.	TGTGCCAGCAGCTTGCCCGGGACAGTGATGAACACTGAAGCTTTCTTT	CASSLPGTVMNTEAFF
.	TRBV5-1	TRBJ2-3	many	TGCGCCAGCAGCTTGGACGATACGCAGTATTTT	CASSLDDTQYF
TRBD2	TRBV6-5	TRBJ2-5	many	TGTGCCAGCAGTTACTCGACTAGCCTGGAGACCCAGTACTTC	CASSYSTSLETQYF
.	TRBV7-2	TRBJ2-7	.	TGTGCCAGCAGCTTCGGGACCCTAGCCTACGAGCAGTACTTC	CASSFGTLAYEQYF
.	TRBV18	TRBJ2-7	.	TGTGCCAGCTCACCCGGTCTGATACCCGAGCAGTACTTC	CASSPGLIPEQYF
TRBD1	TRBV2	TRBJ1-1	many	TGTGCCAGAGTGACAGGGCCGAACACTGAAGCTTTCTTT	CARVTGPNTEAFF
.	TRBV5-1	TRBJ1-1	.	TGCGCCAGCAGCCCAGCCTTAAACAGTGAAGCTTTCTTT	CASSPALNSEAFF
TRBD1	TRBV20-1	TRBJ2-5	few	TGCAGTGCTTACCCGGGACAGTCGGTCGGGGCCCAGTACTTC	CSAYPGQSVGAQYF
.	TRBV29-1	TRBJ2-5	.	TGCAGCGTTGATGTAAGGGATGAGACCCAGTACTTC	CSVDVRDETQYF
.	TRBV5-1	TRBJ1-2	many	TGCGCCAGCCGGACAGCTAACTATGGCTACACCTTC	CASRTANYGYTF
.	TRBV7-9	TRBJ2-7	.	TGTGCCAGCAGCCTTGGGTCATCCCACGAGCAGTACTTC	CASSLGSSHEQYF
TRBD2	TRBV11-2	TRBJ2-5	.	TGTGCCAGCAGCTTAGTCAGCGGGAGGGCAGAGACCCAGTACTTC	CASSLVSGRAETQYF
.	TRBV28	TRBJ2-7	.	TGTGCCAGTATTGCTAGCTCCCTGAGCTCCTACGAGCAGTACTTC	CASIASSLSSYEQYF
.	TRBV29-1	TRBJ1-5	.	TGCAGCGTTTCATCCGGGTTCAGCAATCAGCCCCAGCATTTT	CSVSSGFSNQPQHF
TRBD2	TRBV7-2	TRBJ2-3	once	TGTGCCAGCACCAAGACTAGCGGGGGGGCAGGTACGCAGTATTTT	CASTKTSGGAGTQYF
.	TRBV7-3	TRBJ2-3	.	TGTGCCAGCAGCTTAACGGTGGAGGATACGCAGTATTTT	CASSLTVEDTQYF